Listed here are 28 T cell receptor beta chains from one sample, sequenced in a study of T cell clones after liver transplantation. Here immunoSEQ multiplex PCR was the method, and the copy in TCRdb shows in-frame clones only, minus some. This sample has 55,000 to 75,000 clones, with approximately 63% found just once. Sequenced material: CD4+ T cells from blood, taken at the roughly 16-month timepoint. Receptor source: a human patient who received a liver transplant. Some T cells may originate from the graft donor.

In nucleotides, the CDR3 is TGTGCCAGTAGAGCCGGGACCTCGAACTCCTACGAGCAGTACTTC. Amino acids: CASRAGTSNSYEQYF. The V and J genes are TRBV19 and TRBJ2-7; the D gene could be TRBD1 or TRBD2 (5 bases each). V lost 6 bases and J lost 0, with 15 bases in between. The V gene's germline CDR1 is LNHDA and CDR2 SQIVND (reference sequence). The CDR3 covers 15 residues.

The rearrangement links TRBV5-1 to TRBJ2-1; no definite D call. This CDR3 is built from 13 residues. Germline CDR1 reads SGHRS; CDR2 reads YFSETQ. V lost 3 bases and J lost 9, with 13 bases in between. Written as DNA, the CDR3 is TGCGCCAGCAGCTCCGAGTTACTTAGTGAGCAGTTCTTC. The encoded protein is CASSSELLSEQFF.

The J gene is TRBJ2-7, the V gene TRBV28; TRBD1 agrees at 9 bases. Germline V gene sequence: CDR1 MDHEN, CDR2 SYDVKM. The CDR3 contains 17 residues. The trim removed 5 bases at V and 0 bases at J, leaving 11 bases unmatched. The CDR3 loop is CASSQGQGSPHSYEQYF. In DNA form, the CDR3 reads TGTGCCAGCAGTCAGGGACAGGGATCTCCCCACTCCTACGAGCAGTACTTC.

V gene TRBV7-2 combines with J gene TRBJ1-1; D gene ambiguous. V shed 1 base and J shed 0 bases, with 9 bases lying between them. The CDR3 extends over 15 amino acids. Germline V gene lookup returns CDR1 SGHTA and CDR2 FQGNSA. In DNA, the CDR3 is TGTGCCAGCAGCTTAGTGGCACAGATGAACACTGAAGCTTTCTTT. As protein: CASSLVAQMNTEAFF.

This sequence joins TRBV7-7 and TRBJ2-1; D is perhaps TRBD2 (5 bases). Trimming pared 1 base from V and 10 bases from J, leaving 11 bases between. The CDR3 sequence is 13 residues long. Germline values: CDR1 SSHAT, CDR2 FNYEAQ (reference sequence). Here the CDR3 DNA reads TGTGCCAGCAGCTTAGTCATGGGCGGGGAGCAGTTCTTC. Its protein product is CASSLVMGGEQFF.

The CDR3 DNA reads TGTGCCAGCAGCCCCAAGGCGTCCTTCTCCGGGACTAATGGGCGAAATGAGCAGTTCTTC. It encodes CASSPKASFSGTNGRNEQFF. V gene TRBV4-2 combines with J gene TRBJ2-1; 7 bases are a match to TRBD2. This CDR3 has 20 amino acids. Germline CDR1 LGHNA, CDR2 YNFKEQ. V dropped 4 bases and J dropped 7; count of bases not matched to a gene: 25.

This clone was counted a few times. This chain uses TRBV6-5 with TRBJ2-7; 8 bases fit TRBD1. The CDR3 is made up of 15 amino acids. Germline loops: CDR1 MNHEY, CDR2 SVGAGI. The J segment lost 4 bases and the V segment lost 5 bases, leaving 10 bases of the junction unmatched. The CDR3 nucleotides read TGTGCCAGCAGTCGCACGACCGGGACAGGTTACGAGCAGTACTTC. Translating gives CASSRTTGTGYEQYF.

This clone has more than one count but fewer than ten. The rearrangement joins TRBV28 to TRBJ1-1; unclear D gene. Germline V CDR1 and CDR2: MDHEN, SYDVKM. Deletions cut 7 bases from V and 1 base from J, with 7 bases between. CDR3 length: 12 amino acids. The CDR3: CASKDPNTEAFF. CDR3 bases: TGTGCCAGCAAAGACCCGAACACTGAAGCTTTCTTT. The full variable domain, its missing parts supplied by reference TRBV28 and TRBJ1-1, is DVKVTQSSRYLVKRTGEKVFLECVQDMDHENMFWYRQDPGLGLRLIYFSYDVKMKEKGDIPEGYSVSREKKERFSLILESASTNQTSMYLCASKDPNTEAFFGQGTRLTVV.

The chain uses TRBV27 and TRBJ1-5; TRBD1 might be the D (5 bases). V was trimmed by 2 bases and J by 6 bases, leaving 14 bases between them. The CDR3 contains 15 residues. CDR1 MNHEY and CDR2 SMNVEV come from the germline V gene (reference sequence). The DNA of the CDR3 is TGTGCCAGCAGTTTAGTGTTGGGGACGGGTCAGCCCCAGCATTTT. The encoded protein is CASSLVLGTGQPQHF.

This clone has a handful of counts. The CDR3 is CASSYSRTSGDNEQFF. CDR3 in DNA: TGTGCCAGCAGTTACTCGAGGACTAGCGGGGACAATGAGCAGTTCTTC. V is TRBV6-5 and J is TRBJ2-1; 12 bases are a match to TRBD2. The V gene end was trimmed by 0 bases and the J gene end by 5 bases; junction bases not matched to a gene: 2. The germline CDR1 and CDR2 sequences are MNHEY and SVGAGI. This CDR3 comprises 16 residues.

The chain combines TRBV29-1 with TRBJ2-4, with 7 bases fitting TRBD1. The CDR3 has 13 amino acids. J lost 10 bases, V lost 7 bases, and 13 bases had no gene match. Germline V gene data show CDR1 as SQVTM and CDR2 as ANQGSEA. CDR3 protein: CSATGQARNIQYF. Here the CDR3 DNA reads TGCAGCGCTACCGGACAGGCCAGGAATATTCAGTACTTC.

This clone was seen more than once but under ten times. This sequence joins TRBV2 and TRBJ2-3, with 10 bases aligning to TRBD2. This CDR3 is 15 amino acids long. Unmatched junction bases numbered 7, after V lost 7 bases and J lost 3 bases. CDR1 and CDR2 (germline): SNHLY, FYNNEI. CDR3 in amino acids: CASNQGLAITDTQYF. CDR3 DNA: TGTGCCAGCAATCAGGGACTAGCGATAACAGATACGCAGTATTTT.

J is TRBJ1-2 and V is TRBV30; TRBD1 matches 9 bases. V was pared by 3 bases and J by 2 bases, with 10 bases of the junction left unmatched. This CDR3 has 16 residues. Per the germline V gene, CDR1 is GTSNPN and CDR2 is SVGIG (reference sequence). The CDR3 protein is CAWRDRGQPSNYGYTF. The CDR3 nucleotides read TGTGCCTGGAGGGACAGGGGCCAACCTTCAAACTATGGCTACACCTTC.

The chain couples TRBV28 to TRBJ2-5, with 10 bases lining up with TRBD2. CDR1 MDHEN and CDR2 SYDVKM come from the germline V gene. The CDR3 has 14 amino acids. Trimming at V came to 5 bases and at J to 4 bases, leaving 4 bases not matched to a gene. DNA for the CDR3: TGTGCCAGCAGTCAGCGGACTAGCGGAGAGACCCAGTACTTC. This encodes CASSQRTSGETQYF.

This clone was observed at least ten times. The chain carries TRBV7-9 and TRBJ1-2; D might be TRBD1 (5 bases). In germline, CDR1 is SEHNR, CDR2 FQNEAQ (reference sequence). The CDR3 runs 13 residues. The V end was cut by 0 bases, the J end by 3 bases, with 5 bases between. In DNA, the CDR3 is TGTGCCAGCAGCTTAGCGACAGACTATGGCTACACCTTC. This translates into CASSLATDYGYTF. Using reference TRBV7-9 and TRBJ1-2 for the parts outside the CDR3, the full variable domain is DTGVSQNPRHKITKRGQNVTFRCDPISEHNRLYWYRQTLGQGPEFLTYFQNEAQLEKSRLLSDRFSAERPKGSFSTLEIQRTEQGDSAMYLCASSLATDYGYTFGSGTRLTVV.

The chain has TRBV30 and TRBJ1-5; D is perhaps TRBD1 (5 bases). The V gene lost 0 bases and the J gene lost 2 bases, with 14 bases spanning the gap. The CDR3 has 16 amino acids. Germline CDR1 GTSNPN, CDR2 SVGIG (reference sequence). The CDR3: CAWSVGSGGGNQPQHF. As DNA, the CDR3 is TGTGCCTGGAGTGTAGGCTCAGGAGGGGGCAATCAGCCCCAGCATTTT.

This clone was seen once. This sequence joins TRBV5-1 and TRBJ2-1, with 10 bases lining up with TRBD2. Germline-derived CDR1 and CDR2 are SGHRS and YFSETQ. V lost 1 base, J lost 8 bases, and 6 bases stayed unmatched. The CDR3 runs to 15 residues. The CDR3 spells CASSLSSGGTDEQFF. For the CDR3, the DNA is TGCGCCAGCAGCTTGTCTAGCGGGGGCACCGATGAGCAGTTCTTC.

This clone has a handful of counts. The chain is built from TRBV9 and TRBJ1-3, with a possible D match to TRBD1 (6 bases). The CDR3 has 16 residues. V was clipped by 2 bases and J by 1 base, with 13 bases between them. Germline loops: CDR1 SGDLS, CDR2 YYNGEE. As DNA, the CDR3 is TGTGCCAGCAGCGTGGCAGGGACATATTCTGGAAACACCATATATTTT. Protein sequence: CASSVAGTYSGNTIYF.

This clone showed up just a few times. The V and J genes are TRBV18 and TRBJ2-5; D gene unclear. CDR3 length: 14 amino acids. Trimming shortened V by 0 bases and J by 4 bases, and 9 bases separated the two germline ends. Germline CDR1 KGHSH, CDR2 LQKENI. Here the CDR3 reads CASSPPQALETQYF. CDR3 coding DNA: TGTGCCAGCTCACCACCGCAGGCTTTAGAGACCCAGTACTTC.

The chain couples TRBV6-5 to TRBJ2-2; 8 bases are a match to TRBD2. Trimming at V came to 6 bases and at J to 6 bases, leaving 9 bases not matched to a gene. Germline CDR1 reads MNHEY; CDR2 reads SVGAGI. The CDR3 sequence is 15 residues long. The CDR3 here is CASRGTSGFAGELFF. The CDR3 DNA sequence: TGTGCCAGCAGGGGGACTAGTGGTTTCGCCGGGGAGCTGTTTTTT.

The count of this clone is one. The J gene is TRBJ2-4, the V gene TRBV9; 8 nucleotides match TRBD2. Germline values: CDR1 SGDLS, CDR2 YYNGEE. V trimming: 4 bases; J trimming: 8 bases; junction bases outside the gene matches: 8. This CDR3 region has 14 residues. The CDR3 here is CASSPGGSVYIQYF. As DNA, the CDR3 is TGTGCCAGCAGCCCGGGAGGGAGTGTGTACATTCAGTACTTC.

Only one count was recorded for this clone. V is TRBV28 and J is TRBJ2-1; D is possibly TRBD2 (6 bases). The length of the CDR3 is 14 residues. CDR1 and CDR2 (germline): MDHEN, SYDVKM. Trimming left V 5 bases short and J 15 bases short, with 23 bases between. The CDR3 DNA follows: TGTGCCAGCAGTCTTCTCAATAATGGGGCGGGACTGTTCTTC. The encoded protein is CASSLLNNGAGLFF.

In its sample, this clone was seen once. The rearrangement joins TRBV6-1 to TRBJ2-5; D ambiguous. Germline V gives CDR1 MNHNS, CDR2 SASEGT. The CDR3 loop spans 13 amino acids. The V and J ends lost 3 bases and 4 bases respectively, with 9 bases between them. In DNA form, the CDR3 reads TGTGCCAGCAGTGACCCCGTTTCAGAGACCCAGTACTTC. It specifies CASSDPVSETQYF.

This clone was detected only a few times. The rearrangement joins TRBV5-6 to TRBJ2-1; D is perhaps TRBD1 (6 bases). Trimming left V 0 bases short and J 0 bases short, with 16 bases between. There are 18 residues in the CDR3. The germline V gene encodes CDR1 SGHDT and CDR2 YYEEEE. DNA for the CDR3: TGTGCCAGCAGCTTGGATGGGGGCTTATTAAGCTCCTACAATGAGCAGTTCTTC. It codes for CASSLDGGLLSSYNEQFF.

The chain combines TRBV6-6 with TRBJ2-5; D unresolved. CDR1 and CDR2 from the germline V gene are MNHNY and SVGAGI (reference sequence). There are 13 residues in the CDR3. Trimming stripped 2 bases from V and 3 bases from J, with 7 bases between. The CDR3 bases are TGTGCCAGCAGTTACAGATTTAAAGAGACCCAGTACTTC. Amino acid sequence: CASSYRFKETQYF.

This clone has ten or more counts. V is TRBV6-5 and J is TRBJ1-2, with D possibly matching TRBD1 (6 bases). CDR1 is MNHEY, CDR2 SVGAGI, per germline. With 4 bases removed from V and 0 bases from J, the gap between germline ends came to 12 bases. The CDR3 has 15 amino acids. The CDR3 DNA follows: TGTGCCAGCAGTTTCACAGGGAATTCTAACTATGGCTACACCTTC. It specifies CASSFTGNSNYGYTF.

This clone was seen repeatedly, ten times or more. This chain links TRBV5-1 with TRBJ1-5; D not resolved. Trimming took 4 bases from V and 0 from J, leaving 11 bases between them. Germline CDR1 SGHRS, CDR2 YFSETQ. The CDR3 contains 15 residues. CDR3 sequence: CASSLDGDSNQPQHF. DNA of the CDR3: TGCGCCAGCAGCCTGGACGGAGATAGCAATCAGCCCCAGCATTTT.

This chain joins TRBV5-5 and TRBJ2-5; 14 nucleotides match TRBD2. Germline trimming cut 7 bases from V and 4 bases from J; bases unmatched to any gene: 3. The germline gives CDR1 SGHKS, CDR2 YYEKEE (reference sequence). The CDR3 runs to 14 residues. The CDR3 region is CASSGLAGVETQYF. The CDR3 nucleotides read TGTGCCAGCTCGGGACTAGCGGGAGTAGAGACCCAGTACTTC. Full variable domain (missing parts from reference TRBV5-5 and TRBJ2-5): DAGVTQSPTHLIKTRGQQVTLRCSPISGHKSVSWYQQVLGQGPQFIFQYYEKEERGRGNFPDRFSARQFPNYSSELNVNALLLGDSALYLCASSGLAGVETQYFGPGTRLLVL.